This note documents a single T cell receptor (beta chain) sequence. During active infection, Seattle patients enrolled and were then monitored through disease. Per the study methods: Estimation of nucleated cell counts relied on the amplification of reference gene primers. Sequencing used immunoSEQ multiplex PCR; TCRdb keeps in-frame clones, though not all of them. For V, J and clone size, that table is used; D and trimming come from the DNA. The data show around 250,000 clones, roughly 83% seen once. The data derive from a study of blood T cell repertoires in COVID-19. Study details: The origin of the acute and convalescent COVID-19 samples was the United States, Italy and Spain. T cells, B-cell-depleted T cells, or PBMCs supplied cDNA or gDNA.

The sequence came from a woman over 75 with COVID-19, enrolled during active disease. Sequenced material: peripheral blood.

The CDR3 DNA sequence: TGTGCCAGCAGCCAAGAGAGGGGGGGGCCATTTCGGTGCGACAGGATCACAGATACGCAGTATTTT. This encodes CASSQERGGPFRCDRITDTQYF. The chain uses TRBV3-1 (or the pseudogene TRBV3-2) and TRBJ2-3; D might be TRBD2 (7 bases). CDR1 LGHDT and CDR2 YNNKEL come from the germline V gene (reference sequence). CDR3 length: 22 amino acids. The V gene lost 0 bases and the J gene lost 2 bases, with 30 bases spanning the gap.